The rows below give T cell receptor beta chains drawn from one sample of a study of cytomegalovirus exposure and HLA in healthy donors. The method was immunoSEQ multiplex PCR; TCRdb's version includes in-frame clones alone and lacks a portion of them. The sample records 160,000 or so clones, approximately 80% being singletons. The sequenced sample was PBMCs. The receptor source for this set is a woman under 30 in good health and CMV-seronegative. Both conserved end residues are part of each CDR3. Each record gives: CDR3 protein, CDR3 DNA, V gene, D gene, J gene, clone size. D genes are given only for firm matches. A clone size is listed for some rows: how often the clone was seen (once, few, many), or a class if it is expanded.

CASSGSGNYEQYF,TGTGCCAGCAGCGGTAGCGGGAACTACGAGCAGTACTTC,TRBV9,TRBD2,TRBJ2-7,-
CASGVGTSGSTDTQYF,TGTGCCAGTGGGGTAGGGACTAGCGGATCCACAGATACGCAGTATTTT,TRBV9,TRBD2,TRBJ2-3,-
CASTQGGGNSPLHF,TGTGCCAGCACCCAGGGAGGAGGGAATTCACCCCTCCACTTT,TRBV6-5,-,TRBJ1-6,-
CASSLDQREPQHF,TGTGCCAGCAGCTTAGATCAGCGGGAGCCCCAGCATTTT,TRBV11-2,-,TRBJ1-5,-
CASSQGPGVYYTF,TGCGCCAGCAGCCAAGGTCCAGGGGTATATTACACCTTC,TRBV4-1,-,TRBJ1-2,-
CASSLTGQGGLYGYTF,TGTGCCAGCAGCCTAACCGGACAGGGGGGACTATATGGCTACACCTTC,TRBV7-9,TRBD1,TRBJ1-2,-
CASSLEQINYGYTF,TGTGCCAGCAGCTTGGAACAGATTAACTATGGCTACACCTTC,TRBV5-4,-,TRBJ1-2,-
CSALRLSEAFF,TGCAGTGCTCTCAGACTAAGCGAAGCTTTCTTT,TRBV20-1,-,TRBJ1-1,-
CASSEILGLGRNYGYTF,TGTGCCAGCAGTGAAATTTTAGGGCTGGGGCGTAACTATGGCTACACCTTC,TRBV6-1,-,TRBJ1-2,-
CAWSVLQNRYEQYF,TGTGCCTGGAGTGTTCTACAGAATAGGTACGAGCAGTACTTC,TRBV30,-,TRBJ2-7,once
CATATGRNSPLHF,TGCGCCACCGCGACAGGGAGAAATTCACCCCTCCACTTT,TRBV10-1,TRBD1,TRBJ1-6,-
CASSLGLEVGETQYF,TGTGCCAGCAGCTTGGGGCTTGAGGTCGGGGAGACCCAGTACTTC,TRBV5-6,-,TRBJ2-5,few
CASSPTPAAQYF,TGTGCCAGCAGCCCCACACCGGCGGCCCAGTACTTC,TRBV7-6,-,TRBJ2-5,-
CASSPPSYSNTEAFF,TGTGCCAGCTCACCACCGTCGTACAGCAACACTGAAGCTTTCTTT,TRBV18,-,TRBJ1-1,-
CASSWGQGSTNEKLFF,TGTGCCAGCAGCTGGGGACAGGGGTCAACTAATGAAAAACTGTTTTTT,TRBV7-9,TRBD1,TRBJ1-4,-
CASAEDGSNQPQHF,TGTGCCAGCGCGGAGGACGGATCCAATCAGCCCCAGCATTTT,TRBV25-1,-,TRBJ1-5,-
CASSPGTGLYNSPLHF,TGTGCCAGCAGCCCAGGGACAGGACTGTATAATTCACCCCTCCACTTT,TRBV5-4,TRBD1,TRBJ1-6,once
CASDRDRHGRGANVLTF,TGTGCCAGCGACCGGGACAGACACGGCCGGGGGGCCAACGTCCTGACTTTC,TRBV2,TRBD1,TRBJ2-6,-
CASSPRGGASYEQYF,TGTGCCAGTAGCCCTAGGGGGGGGGCCTCCTACGAGCAGTACTTC,TRBV19,-,TRBJ2-7,-
CASSLTPAGNTEAFF,TGTGCCAGCAGCTTAACGCCCGCAGGGAACACTGAAGCTTTCTTT,TRBV7-2,-,TRBJ1-1,-
CASSPGGIQETQYF,TGTGCCAGTAGTCCTGGCGGGATTCAAGAGACCCAGTACTTC,TRBV19,-,TRBJ2-5,-
CASSPGQTYEQYF,TGTGCCAGCAGCCCGGGACAGACCTACGAGCAGTACTTC,TRBV6-5,TRBD1,TRBJ2-7,once
CASSVARGTDTQYF,TGTGCCAGCAGCGTAGCCCGGGGCACAGATACGCAGTATTTT,TRBV9,-,TRBJ2-3,-
CASSRRGQGASGANVLTF,TGTGCCAGCAGCCGACGGGGACAGGGAGCCTCTGGGGCCAACGTCCTGACTTTC,TRBV7-6,TRBD1,TRBJ2-6,-
CASSLTGGSGNTIYF,TGTGCCAGCAGCTTAACGGGGGGAAGTGGAAACACCATATATTTT,TRBV13,-,TRBJ1-3,-
CASSLDAGRSETQYF,TGTGCCAGCAGCTTAGATGCGGGTCGCTCAGAGACCCAGTACTTC,TRBV7-2,-,TRBJ2-5,-
CASSLGFSGGKDTEAFF,TGTGCCAGCAGCTTGGGGTTTTCAGGGGGTAAGGACACTGAAGCTTTCTTT,TRBV7-9,TRBD1,TRBJ1-1,-
CASSARTGPNTEAFF,TGTGCCAGCAGCGCCCGGACAGGGCCGAACACTGAAGCTTTCTTT,TRBV5-4,TRBD1,TRBJ1-1,-
CASSNRAGSSYEQYF,TGTGCCAGCAGCAACCGAGCGGGGAGCTCCTACGAGCAGTACTTC,TRBV21-1,-,TRBJ2-7,-
CASRERGGPSDTQYF,TGCGCCAGCAGGGAGCGGGGGGGCCCGTCAGATACGCAGTATTTT,TRBV5-1,TRBD2,TRBJ2-3,-
CASSQLGDYGYTF,TGCGCCAGCAGCCAACTCGGGGACTATGGCTACACCTTC,TRBV4-1,-,TRBJ1-2,-
CASSEPNPLRLQETQYF,TGTGCCAGCAGTGAACCTAATCCTTTACGTCTGCAAGAGACCCAGTACTTC,TRBV6-1,-,TRBJ2-5,few
CASSQGRGNEKLFF,TGCGCCAGCAGCCAAGGCAGGGGGAATGAAAAACTGTTTTTT,TRBV4-1,TRBD1,TRBJ1-4,-
CASGGGDNEQFF,TGTGCTAGTGGTGGGGGGGACAATGAGCAGTTCTTC,TRBV12-5,TRBD2,TRBJ2-1,few
CASSHRGGAGNQPQHF,TGTGCCAGCAGTCACCGAGGGGGGGCCGGCAATCAGCCCCAGCATTTT,TRBV28,-,TRBJ1-5,-
CASSMSGGGTDTQYF,TGTGCCAGCAGTATGAGCGGGGGGGGCACAGATACGCAGTATTTT,TRBV6-6,TRBD2,TRBJ2-3,-
CASSLYGKEGTEAFF,TGTGCCAGCAGCCTGTACGGGAAAGAAGGAACTGAAGCTTTCTTT,TRBV7-9,-,TRBJ1-1,-
CASRTGSMTTEAFF,TGTGCCAGCAGAACGGGATCGATGACCACTGAAGCTTTCTTT,TRBV28,-,TRBJ1-1,-
CASSQVNRPYYGYTF,TGTGCCAGCAGCCAAGTAAACAGGCCTTACTATGGCTACACCTTC,TRBV14,-,TRBJ1-2,-
CAIRVAGTDTQYF,TGTGCCATCAGAGTAGCGGGGACAGATACGCAGTATTTT,TRBV10-3,TRBD2,TRBJ2-3,-
CASSLYSATDTQYF,TGTGCCAGCAGCTTATATAGCGCCACAGATACGCAGTATTTT,TRBV7-2,-,TRBJ2-3,few
CASSASSGAGGTDTQYF,TGTGCCAGTAGTGCGTCCTCGGGAGCGGGGGGCACAGATACGCAGTATTTT,TRBV19,TRBD2,TRBJ2-3,-
CASSAPGLAGGAYEQYF,TGTGCCAGCAGCGCCCCGGGACTAGCGGGGGGTGCCTACGAGCAGTACTTC,TRBV7-2,TRBD2,TRBJ2-7,-
CSVFTGWSGDEQYF,TGCAGCGTTTTTACAGGGTGGTCGGGCGACGAGCAGTACTTC,TRBV29-1,-,TRBJ2-7,-
CASSETGGTDTQYF,TGCGCCAGCAGTGAGACCGGGGGAACAGATACGCAGTATTTT,TRBV10-1,-,TRBJ2-3,-
CASSFGGRDTQYF,TGTGCCAGCAGTTTCGGGGGGCGGGATACGCAGTATTTT,TRBV28,-,TRBJ2-3,-
CASSGTGTVNEKLFF,TGTGCCAGCAGCGGAACCGGGACAGTTAATGAAAAACTGTTTTTT,TRBV11-3,TRBD1,TRBJ1-4,-
CALGTLGQYF,TGTGCCTTGGGGACTCTGGGGCAGTACTTC,TRBV30,-,TRBJ2-7,-
CASSLTRDRDHEQYF,TGTGCCAGCAGCTTAACCCGGGACAGGGATCACGAGCAGTACTTC,TRBV7-9,TRBD1,TRBJ2-7,-
CSVRDSKNQPQHF,TGCAGCGTACGAGACAGTAAAAATCAGCCCCAGCATTTT,TRBV29-1,-,TRBJ1-5,once
CASRLAGATDTQYF,TGTGCCAGCAGACTAGCGGGGGCCACAGATACGCAGTATTTT,TRBV2,TRBD2,TRBJ2-3,-
CASSLPSGQARGQPQHF,TGTGCCAGTAGTCTGCCCTCGGGACAGGCTCGGGGACAGCCCCAGCATTTT,TRBV19,TRBD1,TRBJ1-5,-
CASSGGARSYEQYF,TGTGCCAGCAGTGGGGGGGCTAGGTCCTACGAGCAGTACTTC,TRBV27,-,TRBJ2-7,-
CASSVRGREFF,TGTGCCAGTAGTGTGCGGGGCAGAGAGTTCTTC,TRBV19,-,TRBJ2-1,-
CARRLKTGETEKLFF,TGTGCCAGGAGGCTAAAGACAGGGGAAACGGAAAAACTGTTTTTT,TRBV6-1,TRBD1,TRBJ1-4,-
CASSPVGQGAYNEKLFF,TGTGCCAGCTCACCCGTTGGGCAGGGGGCCTATAATGAAAAACTGTTTTTT,TRBV18,TRBD1,TRBJ1-4,-
CASSPRTSGGSNTGELFF,TGTGCCAGCAGTCCCCGGACTAGCGGGGGGTCGAACACCGGGGAGCTGTTTTTT,TRBV4-2,TRBD2,TRBJ2-2,-
CASSSPDRLNRYTF,TGTGCCAGTAGTTCGCCGGACAGGCTTAATCGCTACACCTTC,TRBV19,TRBD1,TRBJ1-2,-